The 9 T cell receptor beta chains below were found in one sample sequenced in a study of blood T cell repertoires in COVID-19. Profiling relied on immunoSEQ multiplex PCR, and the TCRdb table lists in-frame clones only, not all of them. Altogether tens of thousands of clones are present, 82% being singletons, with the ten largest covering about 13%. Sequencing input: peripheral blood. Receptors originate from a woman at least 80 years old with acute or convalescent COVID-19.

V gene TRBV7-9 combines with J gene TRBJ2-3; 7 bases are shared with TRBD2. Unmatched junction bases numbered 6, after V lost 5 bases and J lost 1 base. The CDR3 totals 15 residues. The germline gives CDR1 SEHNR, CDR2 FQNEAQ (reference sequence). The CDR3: CASSPGAGGTDTQYF. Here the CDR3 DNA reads TGTGCCAGCAGCCCCGGGGCGGGAGGCACAGATACGCAGTATTTT.

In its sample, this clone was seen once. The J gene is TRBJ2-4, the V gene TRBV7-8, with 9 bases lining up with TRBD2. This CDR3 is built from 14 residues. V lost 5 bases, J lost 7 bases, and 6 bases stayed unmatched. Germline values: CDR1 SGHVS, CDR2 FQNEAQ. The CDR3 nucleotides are TGTGCCAGCAGCCTCAGCGGGGGGAGGAACATTCAGTACTTC. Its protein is CASSLSGGRNIQYF.

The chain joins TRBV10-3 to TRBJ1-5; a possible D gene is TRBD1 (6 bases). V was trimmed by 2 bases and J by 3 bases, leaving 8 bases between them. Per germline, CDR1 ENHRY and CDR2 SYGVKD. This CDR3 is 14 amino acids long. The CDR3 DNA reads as TGTGCCATCAGTGAGAGGGGGTCCAATCAGCCCCAGCATTTT. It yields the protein CAISERGSNQPQHF.

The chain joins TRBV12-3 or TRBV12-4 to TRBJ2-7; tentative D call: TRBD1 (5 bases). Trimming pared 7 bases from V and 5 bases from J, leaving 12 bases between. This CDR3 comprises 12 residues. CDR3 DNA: TGTGCCAGCACCTGGGGCATCCACGAGCAGTACTTC. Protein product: CASTWGIHEQYF.

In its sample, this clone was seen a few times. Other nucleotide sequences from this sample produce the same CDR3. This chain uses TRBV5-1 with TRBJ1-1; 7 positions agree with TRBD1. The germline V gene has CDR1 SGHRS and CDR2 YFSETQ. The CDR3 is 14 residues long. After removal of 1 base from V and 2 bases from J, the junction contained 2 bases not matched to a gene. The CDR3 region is CASSLRTGNTEAFF. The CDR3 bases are TGCGCCAGCAGCTTGAGGACAGGCAACACTGAAGCTTTCTTT.

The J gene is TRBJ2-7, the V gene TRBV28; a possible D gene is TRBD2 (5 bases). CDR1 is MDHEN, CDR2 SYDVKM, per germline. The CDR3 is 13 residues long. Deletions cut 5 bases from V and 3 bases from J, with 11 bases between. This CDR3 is CASSHGLFYEQYF. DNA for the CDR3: TGTGCCAGCAGTCACGGACTCTTCTACGAGCAGTACTTC.

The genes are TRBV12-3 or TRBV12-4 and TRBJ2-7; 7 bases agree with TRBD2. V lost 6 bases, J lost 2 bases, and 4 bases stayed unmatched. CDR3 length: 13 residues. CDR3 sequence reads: CASSASGPYEQYF. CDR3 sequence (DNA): TGTGCCAGCAGCGCTAGCGGCCCCTACGAGCAGTACTTC.

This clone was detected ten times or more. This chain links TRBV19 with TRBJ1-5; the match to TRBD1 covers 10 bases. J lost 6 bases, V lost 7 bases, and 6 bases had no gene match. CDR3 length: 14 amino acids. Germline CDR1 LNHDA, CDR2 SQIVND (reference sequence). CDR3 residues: CASTRDRGVQPQHF. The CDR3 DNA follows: TGTGCCAGTACCCGGGACAGGGGCGTTCAGCCCCAGCATTTT.

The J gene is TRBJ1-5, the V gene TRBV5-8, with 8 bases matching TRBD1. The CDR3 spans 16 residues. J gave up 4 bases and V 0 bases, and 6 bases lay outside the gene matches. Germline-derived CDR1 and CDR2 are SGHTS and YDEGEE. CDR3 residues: CASSLGPGGANQPQHF. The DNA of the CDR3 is TGTGCCAGCAGCTTGGGGCCAGGGGGCGCGAATCAGCCCCAGCATTTT.